Each of the 20 T cell receptor beta chains below was sequenced from the same sample in a study of T-cell memory formation after mild COVID-19. MiXCR was run by TCRdb on the 5' RACE reads, yielding one entry per CDR3 protein. The table lists fewer than 150,000 distinct CDR3 sequences, 22% of them singletons. Input material: PBMCs or a T cell subset sorted from them (not recorded which). These receptor sequences come from a man aged 18 to 35 who had mild COVID-19 (a few samples of this study predate the infection). Cell type and time point are not known.

The V call is TRBV6-5, the J call TRBJ1-4; a weak D match, TRBD1 (6 bases). Trimming pared 2 bases from V and 8 bases from J, leaving 9 bases between. There are 13 residues in the CDR3. Germline-derived CDR1 and CDR2 are MNHEY and SVGAGI. The CDR3 spells CASSYGGREKLFF. DNA of the CDR3: TGTGCCAGCAGTTACGGGGGCAGGGAAAAACTGTTTTTT.

There are a few counts of this clonotype. This chain connects TRBV6-6 to TRBJ2-1; possible D gene TRBD1, 6 bases. This CDR3 region has 12 residues. V was shortened by 5 bases and J by 13 bases, with 15 bases between the two germline ends. Germline CDR1 is MNHNY and CDR2 is SVGAGI (reference sequence). In nucleotides, the CDR3 is TGTGCCAGCAGTACAGGACAGCTCGAACAGTTCTTC. Translation gives CASSTGQLEQFF.

The V gene is TRBV20-1, the J gene TRBJ2-3; 9 bases are a match to TRBD2. The CDR3 sequence is 15 residues long. Germline V gene data show CDR1 as DFQATT and CDR2 as SNEGSKA (reference sequence). J lost 3 bases, V lost 0 bases, and 4 bases had no gene match. The CDR3 DNA sequence: TGCAGTGCTAGAGATGCGGGGGGGCGTACAGATACGCAGTATTTT. Residues: CSARDAGGRTDTQYF.

This chain uses TRBV7-9 with TRBJ2-5, with D perhaps TRBD2 (6 bases). V was cut by 1 base and J by 3 bases, with 12 bases left in between. The CDR3 spans 15 residues. Germline loops: CDR1 SEHNR, CDR2 FQNEAQ (reference sequence). This CDR3 is CASSLGGTEKETQYF. In DNA form, the CDR3 reads TGTGCCAGCAGCTTAGGGGGGACTGAGAAAGAGACCCAGTACTTC.

This chain joins TRBV20-1 and TRBJ2-7, with 7 nucleotides matching TRBD2. The CDR3 extends over 14 amino acids. V shed 6 bases, J shed 2 bases, and the junction held 10 bases outside the gene matches. The germline V gene encodes CDR1 DFQATT and CDR2 SNEGSKA (reference sequence). This chain's CDR3 is CSALGLLTTYEQYF. The CDR3 DNA reads as TGCAGTGCCCTGGGACTACTCACCACCTACGAGCAGTACTTC.

This clonotype was observed a few times. The rearrangement links TRBV19 to TRBJ1-5, with D possibly TRBD1 on 6 matching bases. Trimming shortened V by 5 bases and J by 0 bases, and 11 bases separated the two germline ends. This CDR3 is built from 15 residues. Germline CDR1 and CDR2: LNHDA and SQIVND (reference sequence). CDR3 sequence reads: CASSGGEYSNQPQHF. The CDR3 region has the DNA TGTGCCAGTAGTGGGGGCGAGTATAGCAATCAGCCCCAGCATTTT.

The rearrangement links TRBV28 to TRBJ1-1, with D uncertain. The CDR3 is 13 residues long. CDR1 MDHEN and CDR2 SYDVKM come from the germline V gene. Trimming pared 7 bases from V and 2 bases from J, leaving 11 bases between. DNA for the CDR3: TGTGCCAGCACCGACCGACGCAACACTGAAGCTTTCTTT. Translated: CASTDRRNTEAFF. Full variable domain (outside the CDR3, taken from reference TRBV28 and TRBJ1-1): DVKVTQSSRYLVKRTGEKVFLECVQDMDHENMFWYRQDPGLGLRLIYFSYDVKMKEKGDIPEGYSVSREKKERFSLILESASTNQTSMYLCASTDRRNTEAFFGQGTRLTVV.

The chain combines TRBV4-2 with TRBJ1-1, with no clear D. V was trimmed by 3 bases and J by 1 base, leaving 12 bases between them. The CDR3 contains 15 residues. Germline CDR1 is LGHNA and CDR2 is YNFKEQ. CDR3: CASSQALDANTEAFF. The CDR3 region has the DNA TGTGCCAGCAGCCAGGCGCTTGATGCGAACACTGAAGCTTTCTTT.

In its sample, this clonotype was seen many times. The chain uses TRBV4-1 and TRBJ2-3; 7 positions match TRBD2. CDR3 size: 16 residues. The J segment lost 5 bases and the V segment lost 1 base, leaving 9 bases of the junction unmatched. Germline V gives CDR1 MGHRA, CDR2 YSYEKL. DNA of the CDR3: TGCGCCAGCAGCCAAGCCCAGGGAGGGTGGGAAGATACGCAGTATTTT. Protein product: CASSQAQGGWEDTQYF.

There are a few counts of this clonotype. The chain couples TRBV7-9 to TRBJ2-3; a weak D match, TRBD2 (5 bases). Germline V CDR1 and CDR2: SEHNR, FQNEAQ (reference sequence). This CDR3 region has 15 residues. V was shortened by 3 bases and J by 0 bases, with 10 bases between the two germline ends. The DNA of the CDR3 is TGTGCCAGCAGCTTTTTAGGACTCAGCACAGATACGCAGTATTTT. Translation: CASSFLGLSTDTQYF.

This rearrangement joins TRBV19 to TRBJ2-7, with 7 nucleotides matching TRBD1. Losses at the gene ends were 4 bases for V and 3 bases for J; bases not matched to a gene: 6. CDR1 is LNHDA, CDR2 SQIVND, per germline (reference sequence). This CDR3 is built from 14 residues. The CDR3 region has the DNA TGTGCCAGTAGTACGACAGGGTATGGCTACGAGCAGTACTTC. It translates to CASSTTGYGYEQYF.

This rearrangement joins TRBV5-6 to TRBJ2-7; maybe TRBD2 (5 bases). CDR1 and CDR2 (germline): SGHDT, YYEEEE. This CDR3 is built from 14 residues. Trimming stripped 2 bases from V and 0 bases from J, with 9 bases between. DNA of the CDR3: TGTGCCAGCAGCTTCCCGGGAACCTCCTACGAGCAGTACTTC. Its translation: CASSFPGTSYEQYF.

This clonotype came up many times. The chain carries TRBV24-1 and TRBJ2-1, with TRBD2 matching over 8 bases. Trimming cost V 1 base and J 6 bases; bases outside gene matches: 1. Germline CDR1 reads KGHDR; CDR2 reads SFDVKD. This CDR3 region has 14 residues. The CDR3 region has the DNA TGTGCCACCAGTGATTTAGGGACTAGCAATGAGCAGTTCTTC. This gives the protein CATSDLGTSNEQFF.

The rearrangement joins TRBV6-6 to TRBJ1-4, with D hard to call. CDR1 MNHNY and CDR2 SVGAGI come from the germline V gene (reference sequence). This CDR3 is built from 12 residues. V was trimmed by 7 bases and J by 13 bases, leaving 16 bases between them. The CDR3 DNA reads TGTGCCAGCATAGACCCCGTGAAGGGACTGTTTTTT. This translates into CASIDPVKGLFF.

This clonotype was seen a handful of times. The chain recombines TRBV19 with TRBJ1-5; D unclear. Trimming took 2 bases from V and 3 from J, leaving 11 bases between them. Germline V gene lookup returns CDR1 LNHDA and CDR2 SQIVND (reference sequence). This CDR3 has 15 amino acids. CDR3 residues: CASSITRQANQPQHF. The CDR3 coding sequence is TGTGCCAGTAGTATAACTCGGCAGGCCAATCAGCCCCAGCATTTT.

This clonotype has more than one count but fewer than ten. The chain carries TRBV20-1 and TRBJ2-3; 8 nucleotides match TRBD2. The CDR3 length is 14 residues. Germline lookup yields CDR1 DFQATT and CDR2 SNEGSKA (reference sequence). The ends lost 1 base at V and 2 bases at J; junction bases unmatched: 2. In DNA form, the CDR3 reads TGCAGTGCTAGAGGACTAGCGATCACAGATACGCAGTATTTT. Translation: CSARGLAITDTQYF.

This clonotype was counted only a few times. V usage is TRBV6-2 or TRBV6-3 and J usage is TRBJ2-2; maybe TRBD1 (6 bases). Germline loops: CDR1 MNHEY, CDR2 SVGEGT. The CDR3 length is 17 residues. The V gene lost 2 bases and the J gene lost 3 bases, with 16 bases spanning the gap. The CDR3 spells CASSYHSGGPDTGELFF. The CDR3 nucleotides read TGTGCCAGCAGTTACCATAGTGGGGGCCCGGACACCGGGGAGCTGTTTTTT.

The V gene is TRBV4-3, the J gene TRBJ2-2, with TRBD1 matching 9 bases. Looked up from germline, CDR1 is LGHNA and CDR2 is YSLEER. J lost 4 bases, V lost 3 bases, and 3 bases had no gene match. The CDR3 length is 15 residues. The chain's CDR3 is CASSHGTGLTGELFF. The CDR3 DNA follows: TGCGCCAGCAGCCATGGGACAGGGCTCACCGGGGAGCTGTTTTTT.

The V and J genes are TRBV4-3 and TRBJ2-7; perhaps TRBD1 as D (5 bases). Germline V gene lookup returns CDR1 LGHNA and CDR2 YSLEER. This CDR3 region has 15 residues. V lost 4 bases and J lost 3, with 16 bases in between. In DNA, the CDR3 is TGCGCCAGCAGCCCAGGACACGGCGGCGTCTACGAGCAGTACTTC. It encodes CASSPGHGGVYEQYF.

This chain uses TRBV4-3 with TRBJ2-1; TRBD2 is a possible D gene (7 bases). Looked up from germline, CDR1 is LGHNA and CDR2 is YSLEER. CDR3 size: 17 residues. V lost 0 bases and J lost 3, with 15 bases in between. CDR3 nucleotide sequence: TGCGCCAGCAGCCAAGATAGTAACGGGGGGCACTACAATGAGCAGTTCTTC. This gives the protein CASSQDSNGGHYNEQFF.